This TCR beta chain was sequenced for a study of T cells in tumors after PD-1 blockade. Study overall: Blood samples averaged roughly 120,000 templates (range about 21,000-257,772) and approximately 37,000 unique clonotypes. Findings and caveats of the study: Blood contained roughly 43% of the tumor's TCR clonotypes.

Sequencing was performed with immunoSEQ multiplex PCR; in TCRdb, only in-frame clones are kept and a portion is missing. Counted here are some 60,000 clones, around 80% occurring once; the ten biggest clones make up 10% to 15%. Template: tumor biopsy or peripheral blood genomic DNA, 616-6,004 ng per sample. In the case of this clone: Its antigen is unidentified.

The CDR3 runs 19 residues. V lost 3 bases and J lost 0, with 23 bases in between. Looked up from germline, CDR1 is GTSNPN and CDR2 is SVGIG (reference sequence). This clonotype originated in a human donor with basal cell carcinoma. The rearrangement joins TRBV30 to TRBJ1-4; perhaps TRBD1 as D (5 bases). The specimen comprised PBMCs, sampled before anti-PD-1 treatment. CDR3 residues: CAWRRRNVGGVATNEKLFF. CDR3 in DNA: TGTGCCTGGAGACGACGGAATGTGGGGGGGGTTGCAACTAATGAAAAACTGTTTTTT.